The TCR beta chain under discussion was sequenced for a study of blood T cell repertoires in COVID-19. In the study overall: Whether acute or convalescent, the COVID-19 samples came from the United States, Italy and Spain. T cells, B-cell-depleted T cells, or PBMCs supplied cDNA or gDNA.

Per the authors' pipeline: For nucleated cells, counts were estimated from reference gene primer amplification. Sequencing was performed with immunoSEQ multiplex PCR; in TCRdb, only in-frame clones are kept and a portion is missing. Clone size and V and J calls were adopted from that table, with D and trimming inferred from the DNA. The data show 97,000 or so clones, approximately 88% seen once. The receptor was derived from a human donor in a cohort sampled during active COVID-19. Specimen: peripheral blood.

The CDR3 region is CASSLTGTKGPQHF. The CDR3 DNA is TGTGCCAGCAGTTTAACGGGGACTAAAGGGCCCCAGCATTTT. This chain links TRBV6-2 or TRBV6-3 with TRBJ1-5; perhaps TRBD1 as D (5 bases). The CDR3 is 14 residues long. Germline CDR1 reads MNHEY; CDR2 reads SVGEGT. Trimming shortened V by 4 bases and J by 9 bases, and 16 bases separated the two germline ends.